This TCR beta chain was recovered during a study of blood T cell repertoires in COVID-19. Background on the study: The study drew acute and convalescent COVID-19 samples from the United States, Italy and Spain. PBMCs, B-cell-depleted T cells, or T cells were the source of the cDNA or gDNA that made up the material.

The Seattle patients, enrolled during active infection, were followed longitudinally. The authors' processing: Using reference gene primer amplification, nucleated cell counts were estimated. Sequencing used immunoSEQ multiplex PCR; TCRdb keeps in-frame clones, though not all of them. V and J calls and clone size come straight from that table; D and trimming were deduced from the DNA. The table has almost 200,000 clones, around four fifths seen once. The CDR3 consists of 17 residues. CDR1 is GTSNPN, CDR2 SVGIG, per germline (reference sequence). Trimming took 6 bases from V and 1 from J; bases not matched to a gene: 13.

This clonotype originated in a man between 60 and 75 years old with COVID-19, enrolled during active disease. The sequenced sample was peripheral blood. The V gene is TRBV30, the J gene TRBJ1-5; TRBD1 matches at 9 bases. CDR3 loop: CACSPGTGSRSNQPQHF. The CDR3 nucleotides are TGTGCCTGTTCCCCCGGGACAGGGAGTAGGAGCAATCAGCCCCAGCATTTT.